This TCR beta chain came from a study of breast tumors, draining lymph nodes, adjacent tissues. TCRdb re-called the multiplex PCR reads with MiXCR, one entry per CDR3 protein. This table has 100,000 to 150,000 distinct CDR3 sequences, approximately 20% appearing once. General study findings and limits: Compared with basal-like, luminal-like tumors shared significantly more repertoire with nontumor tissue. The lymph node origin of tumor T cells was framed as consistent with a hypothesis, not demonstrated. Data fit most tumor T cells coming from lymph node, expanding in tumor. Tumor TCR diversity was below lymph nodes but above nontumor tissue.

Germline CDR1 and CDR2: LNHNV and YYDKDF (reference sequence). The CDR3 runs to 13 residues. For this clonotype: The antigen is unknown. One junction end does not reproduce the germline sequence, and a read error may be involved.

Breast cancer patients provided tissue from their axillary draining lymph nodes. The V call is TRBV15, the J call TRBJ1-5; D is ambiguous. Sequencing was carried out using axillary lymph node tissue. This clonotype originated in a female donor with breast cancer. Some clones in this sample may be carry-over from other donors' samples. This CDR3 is CATSRVDNQPQHF. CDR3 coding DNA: TGTGCTACCAGCAGAGTGGACAATCAGCCCCAGCATTTT.